These 19 T cell receptor beta chains came from one sample sequenced in a study of T-cell memory formation after mild COVID-19. TCRdb reprocessed the 5' RACE reads via MiXCR and lists one record per CDR3 protein. The repertoire holds about 560,000 distinct CDR3 sequences, with around 17% as singletons. The source material was PBMCs or a T cell subset sorted from them (not recorded which). These receptors all stem from an adult woman who had mild COVID-19 (a few samples of this study predate the infection). Cell type and time point are not known.

This clonotype was detected a few times. The chain employs TRBV29-1 and TRBJ1-1, with D possibly being TRBD1 (6 bases). This CDR3 comprises 15 residues. Per the germline V gene, CDR1 is SQVTM and CDR2 is ANQGSEA. V lost 7 bases and J 1 base, leaving 19 bases between the germline ends. CDR3 bases: TGCAGCGCAATGGGACACCTAGTGAGGAACACTGAAGCTTTCTTT. Translation gives CSAMGHLVRNTEAFF.

This clonotype turned up a few times. The rearrangement uses TRBV20-1 and TRBJ1-2; maybe TRBD1 (5 bases). The ends were cut back, 3 bases at V and 4 bases at J, with 15 bases in the middle. CDR1 is DFQATT, CDR2 SNEGSKA, per germline (reference sequence). This CDR3 contains 14 residues. CDR3 coding DNA: TGCAGTGCTAGTGAACAGGCTCTCGGCTATGGCTACACCTTC. As protein: CSASEQALGYGYTF.

This chain connects TRBV29-1 to TRBJ2-3; 8 bases fit TRBD2. This CDR3 comprises 16 residues. The J segment lost 2 bases and the V segment lost 0 bases, leaving 7 bases of the junction unmatched. The germline gives CDR1 SQVTM, CDR2 ANQGSEA. DNA of the CDR3: TGCAGCGTTGAAGAGGGGGCGGGGGGCTTCACAGATACGCAGTATTTT. As protein: CSVEEGAGGFTDTQYF.

V gene TRBV4-1 combines with J gene TRBJ2-1; 7 nucleotides align to TRBD1. CDR3 length: 15 residues. The V and J ends lost 4 bases and 3 bases, in that order; junction bases with no gene match: 6. CDR1 is MGHRA and CDR2 is YSYEKL in the germline V gene. The CDR3 reads CASSLDRMGYNEQFF. The CDR3 DNA reads as TGCGCCAGCAGCCTGGACAGGATGGGCTACAATGAGCAGTTCTTC.

The chain employs TRBV6-5 and TRBJ2-1; perhaps D is TRBD1 or TRBD2 (5 bases each). Trimming cost V 1 base and J 0 bases, with 10 bases left between them. Germline V gene sequence: CDR1 MNHEY, CDR2 SVGAGI. The CDR3 spans 16 residues. DNA for the CDR3: TGTGCCAGCAGTTACTGGGACGGTCGCTCCTACAATGAGCAGTTCTTC. Amino acids: CASSYWDGRSYNEQFF.

The chain carries TRBV7-6 and TRBJ1-1; D not resolved. In germline, CDR1 is SGHVS, CDR2 FNYEAQ. The CDR3 extends over 13 amino acids. V lost 5 bases and J 2 bases, leaving 9 bases between the germline ends. DNA of the CDR3: TGTGCCAGCAGCCTCCAGGATAACACTGAAGCTTTCTTT. Its translation: CASSLQDNTEAFF.

This clonotype was counted a single time. The V gene is TRBV10-3, the J gene TRBJ1-5; D is possibly TRBD1 (5 bases). Trimming took 5 bases from V and 5 from J, leaving 10 bases between them. Looked up from germline, CDR1 is ENHRY and CDR2 is SYGVKD. The CDR3 has 13 amino acids. The DNA of the CDR3 is TGTGCCATCAGTCCCGGGACGGATCAGCCCCAGCATTTT. Protein: CAISPGTDQPQHF.

This clonotype has just a few counts. The chain uses TRBV5-6 and TRBJ2-1; maybe TRBD1 (6 bases). The length of the CDR3 is 17 residues. V was cut by 4 bases and J by 5 bases, with 22 bases left in between. Germline CDR1 and CDR2: SGHDT and YYEEEE. The CDR3 region is CASSGQGPHNLNNEQFF. In DNA form, the CDR3 reads TGTGCCAGCAGCGGTCAGGGGCCCCACAATCTTAACAATGAGCAGTTCTTC. The full variable domain, in which reference TRBV5-6 and TRBJ2-1 provide the parts outside the CDR3, is DAGVTQSPTHLIKTRGQQVTLRCSPKSGHDTVSWYQQALGQGPQFIFQYYEEEERQRGNFPDRFSGHQFPNYSSELNVNALLLGDSALYLCASSGQGPHNLNNEQFFGPGTRLTVL.

The rearrangement joins TRBV10-3 to TRBJ1-4; 8 bases agree with TRBD1. The ends lost 8 bases at V and 0 bases at J; junction bases unmatched: 11. In germline, CDR1 is ENHRY, CDR2 SYGVKD. CDR3 length equals 17 residues. The CDR3 protein is CAIGVDRGSSTNEKLFF. The CDR3 DNA is TGTGCCATCGGGGTAGACAGGGGCAGCTCAACTAATGAAAAACTGTTTTTT.

The chain is built from TRBV29-1 and TRBJ1-1; TRBD1 agrees at 9 bases. The CDR3 loop spans 13 amino acids. The J segment lost 2 bases and the V segment lost 7 bases, leaving 5 bases of the junction unmatched. CDR1 is SQVTM and CDR2 is ANQGSEA in the germline V gene. In DNA form, the CDR3 reads TGCAGCGGTCTGACAGGGGGAAACACTGAAGCTTTCTTT. This encodes CSGLTGGNTEAFF.

The chain combines TRBV29-1 with TRBJ2-7, with a possible D match to TRBD1 (6 bases). CDR1 and CDR2 (germline): SQVTM, ANQGSEA. The germline V and J ends were trimmed by 6 bases and 4 bases, with 16 bases remaining between them. This CDR3 has 13 amino acids. CDR3 sequence (DNA): TGCAGCGTGGAACTTGGGACAACTTACGAGCAGTACTTC. Translating gives CSVELGTTYEQYF.

This clonotype has ten or more counts. The CDR3 here is CASSQDIGTGELFF. Written as DNA, the CDR3 is TGTGCCAGCAGCCAAGATATCGGGACCGGGGAGCTGTTTTTT. This chain links TRBV3-2 with TRBJ2-2. TRBV3-2 represents a pseudogene. CDR3 length: 14 residues.

The chain couples TRBV7-8 to TRBJ1-5, with 8 bases fitting TRBD1. Germline values: CDR1 SGHVS, CDR2 FQNEAQ. This CDR3 contains 14 residues. V lost 3 bases, J lost 7 bases, and 5 bases stayed unmatched. In DNA form, the CDR3 reads TGTGCCAGCAGCTTGACAGGGGTCGGCCAGCCCCAGCATTTT. Encoded protein: CASSLTGVGQPQHF.

A few counts support this clonotype. The gene calls are TRBV7-2 and TRBJ1-5; possible D gene TRBD1, 5 bases. Trimming removed 5 bases at V and 5 bases at J, with 16 bases between. The V gene's germline CDR1 is SGHTA and CDR2 FQGNSA. The CDR3 length is 15 residues. CDR3 in amino acids: CASSPSRAGHQPQHF. The CDR3 nucleotides are TGTGCCAGCAGCCCCTCCAGGGCCGGACATCAGCCCCAGCATTTT.

This clonotype was recorded a few times. The rearrangement uses TRBV6-2 or TRBV6-3 and TRBJ2-1, with TRBD2 identical over 9 bases. There are 19 residues in the CDR3. The V and J ends lost 2 bases and 0 bases, in that order; junction bases with no gene match: 11. CDR1 is MNHEY and CDR2 is SVGEGT in the germline V gene. CDR3 in amino acids: CASSYPGETSGYSYNEQFF. For the CDR3, the DNA is TGTGCCAGCAGTTACCCCGGGGAAACTAGCGGGTACTCCTACAATGAGCAGTTCTTC.

In this sample, this clonotype turned up a few times. The chain joins TRBV20-1 to TRBJ2-6; D perhaps matches TRBD2 (6 bases). V lost 6 bases to trimming and J lost 2 bases, with 17 bases between them. The CDR3 consists of 16 residues. The germline V gene has CDR1 DFQATT and CDR2 SNEGSKA (reference sequence). For the CDR3, the DNA is TGCAGTGCCCACCCCCTCAGGGAGGCTGGGGCCAACGTCCTGACTTTC. Translation gives CSAHPLREAGANVLTF.

CDR3 nucleotide sequence: TGTGCCAGCAGCAAAGCCGCGGACAGGGCGAACACCGGGGAGCTGTTTTTT. Protein: CASSKAADRANTGELFF. The chain links TRBV21-1 to TRBJ2-2; no DNA check was done on the table's D call, TRBD1. TRBV21-1 is noted as a pseudogene. The CDR3 runs 17 residues.

This clonotype was counted between two and nine times. This chain joins TRBV29-1 and TRBJ1-1; the D is unclear. Per the germline V gene, CDR1 is SQVTM and CDR2 is ANQGSEA. The CDR3 is 13 residues long. The ends were cut back, 4 bases at V and 1 base at J, with 10 bases in the middle. In DNA form, the CDR3 reads TGCAGCGTTGGGAACGGCCGGAACACTGAAGCTTTCTTT. It encodes CSVGNGRNTEAFF.

In its sample, this clonotype was seen a few times. The chain carries TRBV20-1 and TRBJ1-1; 8 bases match TRBD1. The J segment lost 1 base and the V segment lost 1 base, leaving 8 bases of the junction unmatched. The CDR3 has 16 amino acids. Per germline, CDR1 DFQATT and CDR2 SNEGSKA (reference sequence). DNA for the CDR3: TGCAGTGCTAGAGGGTTTTCCGGGACAGGGAACACTGAAGCTTTCTTT. It translates to CSARGFSGTGNTEAFF.